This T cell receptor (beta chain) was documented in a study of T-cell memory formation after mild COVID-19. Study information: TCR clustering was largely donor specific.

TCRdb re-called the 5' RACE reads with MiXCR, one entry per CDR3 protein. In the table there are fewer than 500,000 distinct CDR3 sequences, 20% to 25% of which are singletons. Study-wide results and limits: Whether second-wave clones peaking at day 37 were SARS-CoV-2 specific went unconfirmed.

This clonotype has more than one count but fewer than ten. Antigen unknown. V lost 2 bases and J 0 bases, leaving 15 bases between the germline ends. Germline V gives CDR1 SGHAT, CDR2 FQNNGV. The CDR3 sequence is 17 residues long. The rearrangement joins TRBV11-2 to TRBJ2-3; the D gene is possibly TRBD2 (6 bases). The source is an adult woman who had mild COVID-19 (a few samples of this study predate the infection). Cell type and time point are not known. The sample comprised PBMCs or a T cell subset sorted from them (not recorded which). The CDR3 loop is CASSLFHPAGSTDTQYF. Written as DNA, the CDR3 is TGTGCCAGCAGCTTATTTCATCCGGCGGGGAGCACAGATACGCAGTATTTT.